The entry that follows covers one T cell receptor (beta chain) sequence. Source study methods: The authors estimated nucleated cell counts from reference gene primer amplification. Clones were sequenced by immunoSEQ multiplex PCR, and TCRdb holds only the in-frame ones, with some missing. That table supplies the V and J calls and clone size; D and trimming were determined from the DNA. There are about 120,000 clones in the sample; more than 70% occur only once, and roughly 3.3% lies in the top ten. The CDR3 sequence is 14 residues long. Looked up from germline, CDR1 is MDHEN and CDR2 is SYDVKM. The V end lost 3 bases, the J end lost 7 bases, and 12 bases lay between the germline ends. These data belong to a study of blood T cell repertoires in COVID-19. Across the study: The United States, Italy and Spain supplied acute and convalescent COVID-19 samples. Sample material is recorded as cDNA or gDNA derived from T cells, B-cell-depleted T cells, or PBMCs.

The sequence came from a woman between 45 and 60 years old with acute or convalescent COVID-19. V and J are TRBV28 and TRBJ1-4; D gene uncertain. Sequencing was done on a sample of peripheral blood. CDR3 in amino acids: CASSLEGAGEKLFF. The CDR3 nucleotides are TGTGCCAGCAGTTTGGAGGGAGCGGGTGAAAAACTGTTTTTT.